These 19 T cell receptor beta chains originate from one sample sequenced in a study of OX40 agonist ivuxolimab in advanced cancers. This table comes from immunoSEQ multiplex PCR, and its TCRdb copy is limited to in-frame clones, with some not included. The data show about 89,000 clones, 70% to 90% seen once. The sample was CD4+ or CD8+ T cells sorted from blood, taken in a trial of the OX40 agonist ivuxolimab. The origin of the receptors is an adult with an advanced solid tumor such as melanoma, head and neck, liver or kidney cancer.

Only one count was recorded for this clone. The chain recombines TRBV7-9 with TRBJ2-7, with a weak D call TRBD1 (6 bases). The CDR3 runs to 15 residues. The ends were cut back, 4 bases at V and 7 bases at J, with 20 bases in the middle. The V gene's germline CDR1 is SEHNR and CDR2 FQNEAQ (reference sequence). Here the CDR3 DNA reads TGTGCCAGCAGCTCGGTTCAGGGGTCGTTTGGGGAGCAGTACTTC. Its protein product is CASSSVQGSFGEQYF. Full variable domain (remainder filled in from reference TRBV7-9 and TRBJ2-7): DTGVSQNPRHKITKRGQNVTFRCDPISEHNRLYWYRQTLGQGPEFLTYFQNEAQLEKSRLLSDRFSAERPKGSFSTLEIQRTEQGDSAMYLCASSSVQGSFGEQYFGPGTRLTVT.

This clone has a single count. This chain links TRBV6-6 with TRBJ2-7, with a tentative D call TRBD1 (5 bases). The CDR3 has 13 amino acids. Germline V CDR1 and CDR2: MNHNY, SVGAGI (reference sequence). V was trimmed by 8 bases and J by 3 bases, leaving 14 bases between them. Here the CDR3 reads CASGAMTLYEQYF. The CDR3 region has the DNA TGTGCCAGCGGGGCAATGACTCTCTACGAGCAGTACTTC.

This sequence joins TRBV5-1 and TRBJ2-1; D possibly corresponds to TRBD2 (6 bases). Germline V CDR1 and CDR2: SGHRS, YFSETQ. Trimming removed 4 bases at V and 1 base at J, with 15 bases between. This CDR3 comprises 16 residues. The DNA for the CDR3 is TGCGCCAGCAGCCCGCAGAGCGGGCCTTCCTACAATGAGCAGTTCTTC. It codes for CASSPQSGPSYNEQFF.

This clone came up once. This rearrangement joins TRBV6-5 to TRBJ2-5, with TRBD1 identical over 8 bases. The CDR3 has 16 amino acids. Germline lookup yields CDR1 MNHEY and CDR2 SVGAGI. Losses at the gene ends were 2 bases for V and 0 bases for J; bases not matched to a gene: 5. CDR3 nucleotide sequence: TGTGCCAGCAGTTACATCGGCAGGGGGCACCAAGAGACCCAGTACTTC. It specifies CASSYIGRGHQETQYF.

The chain couples TRBV4-1 to TRBJ1-5; a possible D gene is TRBD1 (5 bases). Germline lookup yields CDR1 MGHRA and CDR2 YSYEKL. The CDR3 length is 15 residues. The germline V and J ends were trimmed by 7 bases and 5 bases, with 18 bases remaining between them. For the CDR3, the DNA is TGCGCCAGCACCTCCCGTATTGGGGCGGATCAGCCCCAGCATTTT. Translated, it gives CASTSRIGADQPQHF.

The V call is TRBV7-9, the J call TRBJ2-7; D perhaps matches TRBD2 (5 bases). Germline V gives CDR1 SEHNR, CDR2 FQNEAQ (reference sequence). Trimming took 3 bases from V and 3 from J, leaving 15 bases between them. The CDR3 sequence is 15 residues long. This CDR3 is CASSLGGLTIYEQYF. In DNA form, the CDR3 reads TGTGCCAGCAGCTTGGGTGGTCTGACTATCTACGAGCAGTACTTC.

The V and J genes are TRBV13 and TRBJ2-1; 12 bases are shared with TRBD2. V shed 4 bases and J 8 bases; nucleotides not matched to a gene: 12. Germline V CDR1 and CDR2: PRHDT, FYEKMQ (reference sequence). The CDR3 consists of 17 residues. The CDR3 loop reads CASSSSPLAGGLDEQFF. In DNA form, the CDR3 reads TGTGCCAGCAGCTCCAGTCCCCTAGCGGGAGGGCTTGATGAGCAGTTCTTC.

The chain carries TRBV28 and TRBJ1-5, with D uncertain. The CDR3 length is 14 residues. The V gene lost 5 bases and the J gene lost 9 bases, with 17 bases spanning the gap. The V gene's germline CDR1 is MDHEN and CDR2 SYDVKM. The CDR3 loop is CASSPGRPERPQHF. For the CDR3, the DNA is TGTGCCAGCAGTCCCGGACGTCCTGAAAGGCCCCAGCATTTT. Based on the CDR3 plus reference TRBV28 and TRBJ1-5, the full variable domain is DVKVTQSSRYLVKRTGEKVFLECVQDMDHENMFWYRQDPGLGLRLIYFSYDVKMKEKGDIPEGYSVSREKKERFSLILESASTNQTSMYLCASSPGRPERPQHFGDGTRLSIL.

This chain joins TRBV5-6 and TRBJ1-2; maybe TRBD1 (5 bases). This CDR3 spans 15 amino acids. CDR1 and CDR2 from the germline V gene are SGHDT and YYEEEE. V gave up 4 bases and J gave up 9 bases, with 22 bases separating them. The CDR3 spells CASSTGLGDVDSYTF. For the CDR3, the DNA is TGTGCCAGCAGCACCGGACTCGGGGACGTCGATAGCTACACCTTC.

This chain connects TRBV13 to TRBJ1-6; the D gene is possibly TRBD1 (5 bases). Germline assignment: CDR1 PRHDT and CDR2 FYEKMQ (reference sequence). The CDR3 has 15 residues. V shed 5 bases and J shed 9 bases, with 17 bases lying between them. CDR3 residues: CASSSLKGSGSPLHF. As DNA, the CDR3 is TGTGCCAGCAGCAGTCTCAAGGGGAGTGGTTCACCCCTCCACTTT.

Concerning this clone: The junction does not match germline at one end; this may be a read error. The V gene is TRBV7-7, the J gene TRBJ2-5; D might be TRBD2 (5 bases). This CDR3 comprises 14 residues. CDR1 and CDR2 (germline): SSHAT, FNYEAQ (reference sequence). In DNA, the CDR3 is TGTGCTAGCAGCTTAGCGCGTGGAGGAGAGACCCAGTACTTC. Protein: CASSLARGGETQYF. The full variable domain, rest sourced from reference TRBV7-7 and TRBJ2-5, is GAGVSQSPRYKVTKRGQDVTLRCDPISSHATLYWYQQALGQGPEFLTYFNYEAQPDKSGLPSDRFSAERPEGSISTLTIQRTEQRDSAMYRCASSLARGGETQYFGPGTRLLVL.

The chain uses TRBV7-9 and TRBJ1-2; D is perhaps TRBD1 (5 bases). Germline values: CDR1 SEHNR, CDR2 FQNEAQ (reference sequence). Trimming removed 4 bases at V and 4 bases at J, with 13 bases between. The CDR3 loop spans 14 amino acids. CDR3 nucleotides: TGTGCCAGCAGCTCGGACACCAGGTCCTATGGCTACACCTTC. Translation gives CASSSDTRSYGYTF. The whole variable domain, filled in from reference TRBV7-9 and TRBJ1-2, reads DTGVSQNPRHKITKRGQNVTFRCDPISEHNRLYWYRQTLGQGPEFLTYFQNEAQLEKSRLLSDRFSAERPKGSFSTLEIQRTEQGDSAMYLCASSSDTRSYGYTFGSGTRLTVV.

The chain uses TRBV11-3 and TRBJ1-1; maybe TRBD1 (6 bases). V shed 5 bases and J shed 1 base, with 17 bases lying between them. The CDR3 is 16 residues long. Germline loops: CDR1 SGHNT, CDR2 YENEEA. CDR3 sequence: CASSARLGGPNTEAFF. The CDR3 region has the DNA TGTGCCAGCAGCGCCCGCCTTGGGGGGCCGAACACTGAAGCTTTCTTT. Using reference TRBV11-3 and TRBJ1-1 for the parts outside the CDR3, the full variable domain is EAGVVQSPRYKIIEKKQPVAFWCNPISGHNTLYWYLQNLGQGPELLIRYENEEAVDDSQLPKDRFSAERLKGVDSTLKIQPAELGDSAVYLCASSARLGGPNTEAFFGQGTRLTVV.

The V call is TRBV7-3, the J call TRBJ2-7; D gene unclear. Trimming removed 5 bases from V and 6 bases from J, with 17 bases in between. This CDR3 is 14 amino acids long. Germline assignment: CDR1 SGHTA and CDR2 FQGTGA. CDR3 nucleotide sequence: TGTGCCAGCAGCGCTAAGCTAGTGTGGCCCGAGCAGTACTTC. Amino acids: CASSAKLVWPEQYF.

The genes are TRBV6-5 and TRBJ2-2, with TRBD1 matching 7 bases. There are 15 residues in the CDR3. Unmatched junction bases numbered 4, after V lost 2 bases and J lost 4 bases. CDR1 is MNHEY and CDR2 is SVGAGI in the germline V gene. CDR3 protein: CASSYGTVSTGELFF. The CDR3 DNA follows: TGTGCCAGCAGTTACGGGACAGTGAGCACCGGGGAGCTGTTTTTT.

This clone was seen only a few times. The chain combines TRBV30 with TRBJ1-6; D unresolved. Germline V lookup: CDR1 GTSNPN, CDR2 SVGIG (reference sequence). Deletions cut 3 bases from V and 0 bases from J, with 15 bases between. This CDR3 spans 17 amino acids. The CDR3 here is CAWSSERTSSYNSPLHF. The CDR3 nucleotides read TGTGCCTGGAGCTCCGAAAGGACTAGCTCCTATAATTCACCCCTCCACTTT.

The chain carries TRBV13 and TRBJ2-1; D perhaps matches TRBD2 (5 bases). Per germline, CDR1 PRHDT and CDR2 FYEKMQ (reference sequence). The CDR3 extends over 16 amino acids. Trimming stripped 0 bases from V and 0 bases from J, with 9 bases between. For the CDR3, the DNA is TGTGCCAGCAGCTTAGGGGCGGGCGGCTCCTACAATGAGCAGTTCTTC. Translating it yields CASSLGAGGSYNEQFF.

The CDR3 DNA follows: TGTGCCAGCAGTGAGATAAAACAGGGCCTAGGCGAGCAGTACTTC. This gives the protein CASSEIKQGLGEQYF. The J gene is TRBJ2-5, the V gene TRBV2, with D maybe TRBD1 (6 bases). The J call may be faulty, since TRBJ2-7 better matches the DNA end. Germline V gene lookup returns CDR1 SNHLY and CDR2 FYNNEI. The CDR3 has 15 amino acids.

The chain uses TRBV30 and TRBJ1-6, with a weak D call TRBD1 (5 bases). The germline V gene encodes CDR1 GTSNPN and CDR2 SVGIG (reference sequence). Trimming removed 3 bases from V and 6 bases from J, with 9 bases in between. There are 13 residues in the CDR3. CDR3 DNA: TGTGCCTGGAGCGGCCAGGGTAATTCACCCCTCCACTTT. Residues: CAWSGQGNSPLHF.